The 15 T cell receptor beta chains presented below share a single source sample, sequenced in a study of blood T cell repertoires in COVID-19. Sequencing used immunoSEQ multiplex PCR; TCRdb keeps in-frame clones, though not all of them. The sample carries 55,000 to 80,000 clones, around 80% recorded once. Sequencing input: peripheral blood. The receptor set was obtained from a man in his fifties with active COVID-19.

This clone turned up a few times. This chain links TRBV7-8 with TRBJ1-3; 7 bases align to TRBD1. Germline loops: CDR1 SGHVS, CDR2 FQNEAQ. This CDR3 contains 13 residues. V dropped 5 bases and J dropped 5; count of bases not matched to a gene: 3. CDR3 protein: CASSHRGRNTIYF. CDR3 in DNA: TGTGCCAGCAGCCACAGGGGCAGAAACACCATATATTTT.

The genes are TRBV12-3 or TRBV12-4 and TRBJ1-2; D unclear. CDR3 length equals 11 residues. V lost 3 bases and J lost 3, with 2 bases in between. The CDR3 reads CASSFDYGYTF. CDR3 bases: TGTGCCAGCAGTTTCGACTATGGCTACACCTTC.

This chain links TRBV5-1 with TRBJ2-5, with unresolved D. The CDR3 extends over 13 amino acids. The V gene's germline CDR1 is SGHRS and CDR2 YFSETQ. Trimming stripped 1 base from V and 4 bases from J, with 8 bases between. The CDR3 nucleotides are TGCGCCAGCAGCTTGCAAGCGTCAGAGACCCAGTACTTC. This gives the protein CASSLQASETQYF. The full variable domain, rest sourced from reference TRBV5-1 and TRBJ2-5, is KAGVTQTPRYLIKTRGQQVTLSCSPISGHRSVSWYQQTPGQGLQFLFEYFSETQRNKGNFPGRFSGRQFSNSRSEMNVSTLELGDSALYLCASSLQASETQYFGPGTRLLVL.

The V and J genes are TRBV6-5 and TRBJ2-7; TRBD2 matches at 11 bases. The trim removed 7 bases at V and 5 bases at J, leaving 7 bases unmatched. Germline V gene data show CDR1 as MNHEY and CDR2 as SVGAGI. The CDR3 has 14 amino acids. The CDR3 sequence: CASNKLAGAHEQYF. The DNA for the CDR3 is TGTGCCAGCAATAAACTAGCGGGGGCCCACGAGCAGTACTTC.

The CDR3 loop reads CASSLSGTDTQYF. Here the CDR3 DNA reads TGCGCCAGCAGCCTTAGCGGCACAGATACGCAGTATTTT. This chain connects TRBV10-1 to TRBJ2-3, with D maybe TRBD2 (5 bases). CDR1 is WNHNN and CDR2 is SYGVQD in the germline V gene (reference sequence). This CDR3 comprises 13 residues. V lost 6 bases, J lost 1 base, and 8 bases lay in between.

V and J are TRBV28 and TRBJ2-5, with TRBD2 matching 13 bases. Trimming removed 8 bases from V and 6 bases from J; junction bases left unmatched: 12. The CDR3 is 16 amino acids. CDR1 MDHEN and CDR2 SYDVKM come from the germline V gene. The CDR3 here is CASEPGLAGRGKTQYF. The DNA for the CDR3 is TGTGCCAGCGAACCGGGACTAGCGGGAAGGGGGAAGACCCAGTACTTC. The entire variable domain, with the rest obtained from reference TRBV28 and TRBJ2-5, is as follows: DVKVTQSSRYLVKRTGEKVFLECVQDMDHENMFWYRQDPGLGLRLIYFSYDVKMKEKGDIPEGYSVSREKKERFSLILESASTNQTSMYLCASEPGLAGRGKTQYFGPGTRLLVL.

The chain recombines TRBV2 with TRBJ2-2, with D possibly being TRBD2 (6 bases). This CDR3 contains 15 residues. Germline V gene sequence: CDR1 SNHLY, CDR2 FYNNEI. V was shortened by 6 bases and J by 5 bases, with 16 bases between the two germline ends. The CDR3 loop is CASRDSGIGTGELFF. The CDR3 DNA reads as TGTGCCAGCAGGGATAGCGGTATAGGGACCGGGGAGCTGTTTTTT.

The rearrangement uses TRBV29-1 and TRBJ1-1, with D unresolved. Germline V gives CDR1 SQVTM, CDR2 ANQGSEA. V gave up 2 bases and J gave up 0 bases, with 7 bases separating them. The CDR3 sequence is 13 residues long. CDR3 amino acids: CSVEKEMNTEAFF. The CDR3 bases are TGCAGCGTTGAAAAGGAGATGAACACTGAAGCTTTCTTT.

The V call is TRBV15, the J call TRBJ2-3; 12 bases map to TRBD2. This CDR3 has 20 amino acids. Germline V gene sequence: CDR1 LNHNV, CDR2 YYDKDF (reference sequence). After removal of 4 bases from V and 4 bases from J, the junction contained 18 bases not matched to a gene. CDR3 bases: TGTGCCACCAGCACCCCGGGGGGGGCTAGCGGGAGGGCCGGGTCAGATACGCAGTATTTT. Translated: CATSTPGGASGRAGSDTQYF.

J is TRBJ1-6 and V is TRBV7-8; no reliable D call. The CDR3 spans 16 residues. Per germline, CDR1 SGHVS and CDR2 FQNEAQ. V dropped 3 bases and J dropped 9 bases, with 18 bases sitting between them. The CDR3 nucleotides read TGTGCCAGCAGCTTGAATGCCCCCTCTGTCGGTTCACCCCTCCACTTT. This gives the protein CASSLNAPSVGSPLHF.

The chain is built from TRBV9 and TRBJ1-6, with 8 bases that match TRBD1. The J segment lost 7 bases and the V segment lost 3 bases, leaving 12 bases of the junction unmatched. This CDR3 contains 17 residues. In germline, CDR1 is SGDLS, CDR2 YYNGEE. The CDR3 sequence is CASSEGYPGQENSPLHF. CDR3 coding DNA: TGTGCCAGCAGCGAGGGGTATCCGGGACAGGAAAATTCACCCCTCCACTTT.

The chain links TRBV12-3 or TRBV12-4 to TRBJ1-1; possible D gene TRBD1, 5 bases. Trimming cost V 2 bases and J 11 bases, with 15 bases left between them. There are 13 residues in the CDR3. This CDR3 reads CASSLSGRGAAFF. Written as DNA, the CDR3 is TGTGCCAGCAGTTTATCGGGGCGGGGTGCGGCTTTCTTT.

This chain connects TRBV18 to TRBJ2-3, with 7 bases that match TRBD1. CDR3 size: 15 residues. The trim removed 7 bases at V and 2 bases at J, leaving 9 bases unmatched. CDR1 is KGHSH and CDR2 is LQKENI in the germline V gene. CDR3 DNA sequence: TGTGCCAGCTTCCAACGAGACAGGGTCACAGATACGCAGTATTTT. Its translation is CASFQRDRVTDTQYF.

The chain links TRBV9 to TRBJ2-1; maybe TRBD2 (6 bases). Germline CDR1 SGDLS, CDR2 YYNGEE. V lost 0 bases, J lost 0 bases, and 7 bases lay in between. This CDR3 has 15 residues. The CDR3 DNA sequence: TGTGCCAGCAGCGTAGAAGCGGGCTCCTACAATGAGCAGTTCTTC. Its protein is CASSVEAGSYNEQFF.

The rearrangement links TRBV7-9 to TRBJ1-2, with D possibly matching TRBD1 (6 bases). V lost 2 bases and J 0 bases, leaving 16 bases between the germline ends. The CDR3 is 17 amino acids. Germline assignment: CDR1 SEHNR and CDR2 FQNEAQ (reference sequence). The CDR3, as DNA: TGTGCCAGCAGCTTATTGCGCAGGGGACGAGCTAACTATGGCTACACCTTC. Translated: CASSLLRRGRANYGYTF.